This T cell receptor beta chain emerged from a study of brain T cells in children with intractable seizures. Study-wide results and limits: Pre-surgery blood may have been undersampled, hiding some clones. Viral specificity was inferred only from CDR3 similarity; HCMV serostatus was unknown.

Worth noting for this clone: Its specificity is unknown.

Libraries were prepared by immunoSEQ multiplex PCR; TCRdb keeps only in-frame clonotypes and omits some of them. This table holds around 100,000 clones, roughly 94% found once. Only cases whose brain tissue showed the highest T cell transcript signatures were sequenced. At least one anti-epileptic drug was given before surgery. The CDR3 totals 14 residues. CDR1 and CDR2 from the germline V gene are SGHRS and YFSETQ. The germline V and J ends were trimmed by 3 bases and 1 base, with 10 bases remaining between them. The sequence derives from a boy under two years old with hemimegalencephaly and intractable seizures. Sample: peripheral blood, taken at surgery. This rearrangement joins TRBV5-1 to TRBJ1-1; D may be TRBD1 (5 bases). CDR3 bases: TGCGCCAGCAGCTGGGGCGCGGCGAACACTGAAGCTTTCTTT. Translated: CASSWGAANTEAFF.